This record looks at one T cell receptor (beta chain) sequence and its context. Original methodology: The authors estimated nucleated cell counts from reference gene primer amplification. Libraries were prepared by immunoSEQ multiplex PCR; TCRdb keeps only in-frame clonotypes and omits some of them. That table is the source of V, J and clone size, and D and trimming were worked out from the DNA. The sample lists approximately 100,000 clones, 85% to 90% occurring once. This entry belongs to a study of blood T cell repertoires in COVID-19. The wider study: Samples came from the United States, Italy and Spain, spanning acute and convalescent COVID-19. Nucleic acid was either cDNA or gDNA, and it came from T cells, B-cell-depleted T cells, or PBMCs.

The sample taken for sequencing was peripheral blood. This receptor was identified in a human donor in a cohort sampled during active COVID-19.

DNA of the CDR3: TGTGCCAGCAACCCGGGACTAGCGACGTGGGGTGAGCAGTTCTTC. Its translation is CASNPGLATWGEQFF. The genes are TRBV2 and TRBJ2-1, with 10 bases that match TRBD2. This CDR3 comprises 15 residues. The germline CDR1 and CDR2 sequences are SNHLY and FYNNEI. Trimming at V came to 7 bases and at J to 9 bases, leaving 12 bases not matched to a gene.